A single sample is the source of the 20 T cell receptor beta chains below, sequenced in a study of a mutant IDH1 vaccine in newly diagnosed glioma (dated by TCRdb to the early 2020s). Sample time point, as interpreted from the label and publication: week 35, safety follow-up. Each vaccine dose was 300 ug of a 20-mer mutant IDH1 peptide in Montanide, given subcutaneously with topical imiquimod. Library creation used the immunoSEQ multiplex PCR assay. TCRdb provides this immuneACCESS table in a form limited to in-frame rearrangements. Some clones are lacking; in checked studies, under half of them reflect an unresolved V gene, and why the rest are absent is not known. The sample records tens of thousands of clones, just under 80% of which are singletons. The ten largest clones add up to approximately 2.9% of the sample. The antigens for these receptors are not known. The source material was PBMCs, sampled from a glioma patient whose treatment included an IDH1 peptide vaccine. These receptors were collected from a man aged 40-49 years with glioma. Some clones in this sample may be carry-over from other donors' samples.

The rearrangement uses TRBV5-1 and TRBJ2-4; 7 nucleotides line up with TRBD1. The V segment lost 0 bases and the J segment 2 bases; nucleotides outside the gene matches: 5. CDR1 SGHRS and CDR2 YFSETQ come from the germline V gene. The CDR3 is made up of 16 amino acids. Here the CDR3 DNA reads TGCGCCAGCAGCTTGGCCCCGGGACAGACCAAAAACATTCAGTACTTC. Amino acid sequence: CASSLAPGQTKNIQYF.

This rearrangement joins TRBV7-9 to TRBJ1-4; D uncertain. This CDR3 region has 13 residues. Per germline, CDR1 SEHNR and CDR2 FQNEAQ (reference sequence). The ends were cut back, 3 bases at V and 8 bases at J, with 10 bases in the middle. The CDR3 spells CASSFEVGEKLFF. CDR3 nucleotides: TGTGCCAGCAGCTTCGAAGTGGGGGAAAAACTGTTTTTT.

The genes are TRBV5-1 and TRBJ2-3; D perhaps matches TRBD2 (6 bases). This CDR3 has 17 residues. Germline V CDR1 and CDR2: SGHRS, YFSETQ. V lost 0 bases, J lost 1 base, and 15 bases lay in between. The CDR3 protein is CASSLGDSPDRTDTQYF. As DNA, the CDR3 is TGCGCCAGCAGCTTGGGGGACTCACCCGATCGCACAGATACGCAGTATTTT.

The V call is TRBV29-1, the J call TRBJ1-4, with D perhaps TRBD1 (6 bases). The CDR3 covers 13 residues. Germline CDR1 is SQVTM and CDR2 is ANQGSEA. Trimming shortened V by 7 bases and J by 8 bases, and 17 bases separated the two germline ends. The CDR3 nucleotides read TGCAGCGCTGGGCGGGGGCCTAGAGAAAAACTGTTTTTT. This codes for CSAGRGPREKLFF.

This clone was counted a single time. This chain joins TRBV27 and TRBJ2-7, with a tentative D call TRBD2 (5 bases). CDR3 length equals 14 residues. V shed 7 bases and J shed 5 bases, with 18 bases lying between them. From germline, CDR1 is MNHEY and CDR2 SMNVEV (reference sequence). The CDR3 sequence: CASTTGLFGDEQYF. Written as DNA, the CDR3 is TGTGCCAGCACAACCGGACTGTTTGGGGACGAGCAGTACTTC.

This rearrangement joins TRBV30 to TRBJ1-2; D is uncertain. Germline-derived CDR1 and CDR2 are GTSNPN and SVGIG (reference sequence). With 3 bases removed from V and 8 bases from J, the gap between germline ends came to 25 bases. The CDR3 spans 16 residues. This chain's CDR3 is CAWSKAMSGNPGGYTF. The CDR3 region has the DNA TGTGCCTGGAGCAAGGCTATGAGCGGCAACCCTGGGGGCTACACCTTC.

This chain connects TRBV11-2 to TRBJ2-7, with TRBD2 as a possible D gene (6 bases). Looked up from germline, CDR1 is SGHAT and CDR2 is FQNNGV. The CDR3 runs to 15 residues. V dropped 2 bases and J dropped 4 bases, with 15 bases sitting between them. CDR3 in DNA: TGTGCCAGCAGCTTATCCTACTTTGGAGGGTACGAGCAGTACTTC. The encoded protein is CASSLSYFGGYEQYF.

This clone was picked up one time. The chain carries TRBV28 and TRBJ1-1, with no clear D. Trimming removed 5 bases from V and 4 bases from J, with 14 bases in between. The CDR3 length is 14 residues. Germline CDR1 reads MDHEN; CDR2 reads SYDVKM. CDR3: CASSHHPTGTEAFF. CDR3 bases: TGTGCCAGCAGTCACCACCCGACTGGCACTGAAGCTTTCTTT.

Only a few counts were recorded for this clone. This sequence joins TRBV14 and TRBJ2-5; possible D gene TRBD1, 6 bases. The CDR3 is 11 residues long. Between the trimmed V and J ends, which lost 6 bases and 9 bases, there was a span of 11 bases. Germline-derived CDR1 and CDR2 are SGHDN and FVKESK. In nucleotides, the CDR3 is TGTGCCAGCAGAAGGGCAGGGGCCCAGTACTTC. Translation gives CASRRAGAQYF.

The CDR3 DNA sequence: TGCAGCGCCGCGGGGACAGTCGAAGCTTTCTTT. Protein product: CSAAGTVEAFF. This chain connects TRBV29-1 to TRBJ1-1, with 7 bases matching TRBD1. Unmatched junction bases numbered 7, after V lost 7 bases and J lost 8 bases. The V gene's germline CDR1 is SQVTM and CDR2 ANQGSEA. The CDR3 totals 11 residues.

The CDR3 sequence: CASSPRMGGAEAFF. The CDR3 nucleotides are TGTGCCAGCAGTCCAAGAATGGGGGGTGCTGAAGCTTTCTTT. The chain has TRBV4-2 and TRBJ1-1; tentative D call: TRBD1 (5 bases). The germline CDR1 and CDR2 sequences are LGHNA and YNFKEQ. Trimming took off 6 bases at V and 6 bases at J, with 17 bases between the two ends. The CDR3 contains 14 residues.

The DNA for the CDR3 is TGTGCCAGCAGTTCTACGAGGGGCCCGAACACTGAAGCTTTCTTT. Its translation is CASSSTRGPNTEAFF. The chain recombines TRBV6-1 with TRBJ1-1; D is possibly TRBD1 (5 bases). The CDR3 has 15 residues. The V gene lost 5 bases and the J gene lost 1 base, with 14 bases spanning the gap. Germline V lookup: CDR1 MNHNS, CDR2 SASEGT.

This sequence joins TRBV2 and TRBJ2-2; D is unclear. Looked up from germline, CDR1 is SNHLY and CDR2 is FYNNEI. The CDR3 loop spans 14 amino acids. Trimming shortened V by 4 bases and J by 5 bases, and 11 bases separated the two germline ends. In DNA form, the CDR3 reads TGTGCCAGCAGTGGGACCTCTAGGACCGGGGAGCTGTTTTTT. Its translation is CASSGTSRTGELFF. The complete variable domain, with remaining parts taken from reference TRBV2 and TRBJ2-2, reads EPEVTQTPSHQVTQMGQEVILRCVPISNHLYFYWYRQILGQKVEFLVSFYNNEISEKSEIFDDQFSVERPDGSNFTLKIRSTKLEDSAMYFCASSGTSRTGELFFGEGSRLTVL.

In its sample, this clone was seen once. The rearrangement links TRBV27 to TRBJ2-7, with D possibly TRBD1 on 5 matching bases. The V end was cut by 1 base, the J end by 2 bases, with 9 bases between. The CDR3 is made up of 14 amino acids. Germline V lookup: CDR1 MNHEY, CDR2 SMNVEV (reference sequence). CDR3 in DNA: TGTGCCAGCAGTTTATTAGACAGAGCCTACGAGCAGTACTTC. It encodes CASSLLDRAYEQYF.

In this sample, this clone turned up a few times. The genes are TRBV7-8 and TRBJ1-1; D call uncertain. With 1 base removed from V and 2 bases from J, the gap between germline ends came to 8 bases. This CDR3 is 14 amino acids long. CDR1 SGHVS and CDR2 FQNEAQ come from the germline V gene. CDR3 coding DNA: TGTGCCAGCAGCTTAGAGGGAGACAACACTGAAGCTTTCTTT. Encoded protein: CASSLEGDNTEAFF.

CDR3 amino acids: CASSFTGTVNTDTQYF. As DNA, the CDR3 is TGTGCCAGCAGCTTTACCGGGACAGTGAACACAGATACGCAGTATTTT. This sequence joins TRBV11-2 and TRBJ2-3; 7 bases line up with TRBD1. With 3 bases clipped from V and 2 bases from J, the junction kept 8 bases outside the gene matches. The CDR3 is 16 amino acids. Germline CDR1 is SGHAT and CDR2 is FQNNGV.

This clone showed up just once. The V gene is TRBV7-9, the J gene TRBJ1-2, with a weak D call TRBD1 (5 bases). This CDR3 is 16 amino acids long. Germline V lookup: CDR1 SEHNR, CDR2 FQNEAQ (reference sequence). V lost 3 bases and J 6 bases, leaving 20 bases between the germline ends. The CDR3 reads CASSLGGTTGMDGYTF. The CDR3 nucleotides are TGTGCCAGCAGCTTGGGTGGGACGACTGGTATGGATGGCTACACCTTC. The variable domain in full, completed from reference TRBV7-9 and TRBJ1-2, reads DTGVSQNPRHKITKRGQNVTFRCDPISEHNRLYWYRQTLGQGPEFLTYFQNEAQLEKSRLLSDRFSAERPKGSFSTLEIQRTEQGDSAMYLCASSLGGTTGMDGYTFGSGTRLTVV.

The chain's CDR3 is CASSQHYKGALTEAFF. Here the CDR3 DNA reads TGTGCCAGCAGCCAGCACTACAAGGGGGCGCTTACTGAAGCTTTCTTT. The chain is built from TRBV14 and TRBJ1-1, with 7 bases that match TRBD1. The CDR3 loop spans 16 amino acids. Germline CDR1 is SGHDN and CDR2 is FVKESK. Unmatched junction bases numbered 12, after V lost 3 bases and J lost 5 bases.

CDR3 sequence (DNA): TGTGCCAGCAGCTCCAGGACAGCCGCCAGCACAGATACGCAGTATTTT. It is translated as CASSSRTAASTDTQYF. The chain recombines TRBV5-4 with TRBJ2-3; tentative D call: TRBD1 (6 bases). Germline CDR1 reads SGHNT; CDR2 reads YYREEE (reference sequence). V gave up 3 bases and J gave up 0 bases, with 14 bases separating them. This CDR3 region has 16 residues.

This chain connects TRBV29-1 to TRBJ2-3; D gene ambiguous. Looked up from germline, CDR1 is SQVTM and CDR2 is ANQGSEA. CDR3 length: 16 amino acids. Trimming took off 1 base at V and 3 bases at J, with 17 bases between the two ends. DNA for the CDR3: TGCAGCGTTGAAGTAGGGCAGCCCCCCCGAACAGATACGCAGTATTTT. Amino acids: CSVEVGQPPRTDTQYF.